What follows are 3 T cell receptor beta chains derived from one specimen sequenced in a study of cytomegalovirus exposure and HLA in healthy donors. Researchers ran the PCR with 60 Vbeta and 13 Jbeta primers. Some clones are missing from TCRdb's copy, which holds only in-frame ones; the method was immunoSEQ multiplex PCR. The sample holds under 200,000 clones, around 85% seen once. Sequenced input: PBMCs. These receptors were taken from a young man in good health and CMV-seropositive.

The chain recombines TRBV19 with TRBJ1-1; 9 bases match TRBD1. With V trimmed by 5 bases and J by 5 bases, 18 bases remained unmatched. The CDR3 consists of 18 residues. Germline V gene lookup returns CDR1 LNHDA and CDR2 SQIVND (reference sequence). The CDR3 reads CASSGRDRVRSGKTEAFF. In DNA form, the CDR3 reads TGTGCCAGTAGTGGCCGGGACAGGGTTCGGAGTGGAAAAACTGAAGCTTTCTTT.

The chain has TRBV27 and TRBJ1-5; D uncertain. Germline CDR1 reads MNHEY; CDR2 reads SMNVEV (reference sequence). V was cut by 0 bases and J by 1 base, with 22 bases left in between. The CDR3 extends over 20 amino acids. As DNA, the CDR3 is TGTGCCAGCAGTTTATCTAGACGTAGCGAGGGCAGATGGAGCAATCAGCCCCAGCATTTT. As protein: CASSLSRRSEGRWSNQPQHF.

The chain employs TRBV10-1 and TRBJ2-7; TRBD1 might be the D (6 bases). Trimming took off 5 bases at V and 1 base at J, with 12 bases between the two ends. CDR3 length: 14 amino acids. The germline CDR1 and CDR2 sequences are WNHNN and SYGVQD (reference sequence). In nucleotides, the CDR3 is TGCGCCAGCAGTCCACAGGGCCGATCCTACGAGCAGTACTTC. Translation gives CASSPQGRSYEQYF.